Only one count was recorded for the clone carrying this TCR beta chain. CDR1 is SGDLS and CDR2 is YYNGEE in the germline V gene. The CDR3 covers 15 residues. With 0 bases clipped from V and 2 bases from J, the junction kept 3 bases outside the gene matches. The sample originates from a study of cytomegalovirus exposure and HLA in healthy donors. TCRdb keeps only in-frame clones here, not all; method: immunoSEQ multiplex PCR. The table shows roughly 70,000 clones, with 96% occurring only once. V is TRBV9 and J is TRBJ2-7; 9 positions match TRBD2. The receptor was isolated from a woman between 18 and 29 years old in good health and CMV-seropositive. Sequencing input: PBMCs. CDR3 bases: TGTGCCAGCAGCGTAGAGGCTAGCGGGGCCTACGAGCAGTACTTC. This encodes CASSVEASGAYEQYF.